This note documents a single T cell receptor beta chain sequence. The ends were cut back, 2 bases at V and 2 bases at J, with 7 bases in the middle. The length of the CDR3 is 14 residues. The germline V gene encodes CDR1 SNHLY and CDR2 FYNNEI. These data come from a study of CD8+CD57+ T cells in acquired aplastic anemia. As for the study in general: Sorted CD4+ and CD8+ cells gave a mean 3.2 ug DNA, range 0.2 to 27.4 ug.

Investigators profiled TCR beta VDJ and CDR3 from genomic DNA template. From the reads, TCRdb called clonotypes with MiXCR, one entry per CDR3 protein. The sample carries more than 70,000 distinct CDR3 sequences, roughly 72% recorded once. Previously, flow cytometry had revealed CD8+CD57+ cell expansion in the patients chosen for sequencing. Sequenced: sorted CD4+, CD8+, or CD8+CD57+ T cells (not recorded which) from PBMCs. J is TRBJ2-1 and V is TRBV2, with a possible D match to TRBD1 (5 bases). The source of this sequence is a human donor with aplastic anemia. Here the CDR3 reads CASSEQGTYNEQFF. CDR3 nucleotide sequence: TGTGCCAGCAGTGAACAGGGTACCTACAATGAGCAGTTCTTC.